These T cell receptor beta chains were read from a single sample in a study of monozygotic twins with inflammatory bowel disease. TCRdb re-called the 5' RACE reads and catalogs CDR3 proteins one per entry, DNA excluded. The sample totals approximately 390,000 distinct CDR3 sequences. The sequencing input was blood. These receptors came from a human donor with ulcerative colitis or Crohn's disease, or a healthy co-twin of an affected twin (not recorded which). Both conserved end residues are part of each CDR3. Fields, in order: V gene, J gene, CDR3 protein.

>TRBV20-1|TRBJ2-1
CSARAAGGTYNEQFF
>TRBV4-1|TRBJ2-3
CASSQDVPPREQYF
>TRBV29-1|TRBJ2-1
CSVVGLAGARDNEQFF
>TRBV12-3/TRBV12-4|TRBJ1-1
CASSLPLTGLFPMNTEAFF
>TRBV5-4|TRBJ2-7
CASSPPGHSLYEQYF
>TRBV2|TRBJ2-1
CASSDWGGNEQFF
>TRBV5-4|TRBJ2-2
CASSITGTGELFF
>TRBV28|TRBJ2-1
CASISKSSYNEQFF
>TRBV20-1|TRBJ1-1
CSARDNGRGDVAFF
>TRBV5-4|TRBJ1-2
CASSSPGGVGYTF
>TRBV27|TRBJ1-1
CASSPLEWEDPTEAFF
>TRBV7-9|TRBJ1-1
CATQTDTEAFF
>TRBV7-9|TRBJ2-5
CASSPPLAGDTQETQYF
>TRBV7-9|TRBJ2-1
CASSPLPGEQFF
>TRBV7-9|TRBJ1-1
CASSPHRGGFMNTEAFF
>TRBV11-2|TRBJ1-2
CASSPDRFNYGYTF
>TRBV7-9|TRBJ2-1
CASSTRGAGEQFF
>TRBV5-4|TRBJ2-1
CASSLGVLAGNNEQFF
>TRBV24-1|TRBJ1-2
CATSASRVENYGYTF
>TRBV3-1|TRBJ2-1
CASSPRLANEQFF
>TRBV7-6|TRBJ1-1
CASSSQENTEAFF
>TRBV7-2|TRBJ2-5
CATIKAGGGQETQYF
>TRBV20-1|TRBJ2-5
CSASPPTGPRETQYF
>TRBV4-1|TRBJ1-2
CASSQAGKQFNYGYTF
>TRBV30|TRBJ2-1
CAWGRFRGLYHNEQFF
>TRBV30|TRBJ1-1
CAWRIQGGTEAFF
>TRBV7-3|TRBJ2-3
CASSLKETGHRDTQYF
>TRBV5-4|TRBJ1-5
CASSLPRGFNQPQHF
>TRBV30|TRBJ2-1
CAWSVVTILGEQFF
>TRBV4-2|TRBJ2-5
CASSQGASGNQETQYF
>TRBV4-1|TRBJ1-3
CASSQDGGGGNTIYF
>TRBV3-1|TRBJ2-7
CASSQVIEGEQYF
>TRBV5-1|TRBJ1-1
CASFPSGTGGSEAFF
>TRBV7-2|TRBJ2-7
CASSSAGTSYEQYF
>TRBV2|TRBJ1-1
CASSRDRGTEAFF
>TRBV27|TRBJ2-5
CASSGQGKETQYF
>TRBV7-9|TRBJ2-3
CASSPTVNRGPTDTQYF
>TRBV19|TRBJ1-2
CASSIPAGIYGYTF
>TRBV7-2|TRBJ2-2
CASSHKRDRLDTGELFF
>TRBV5-1|TRBJ2-2
CASSLDPRGRTGELFF
>TRBV29-1|TRBJ1-5
CSVMGQPDQPQHF
>TRBV6-2/TRBV6-3|TRBJ2-1
CASCRGRGGRDNEQFF